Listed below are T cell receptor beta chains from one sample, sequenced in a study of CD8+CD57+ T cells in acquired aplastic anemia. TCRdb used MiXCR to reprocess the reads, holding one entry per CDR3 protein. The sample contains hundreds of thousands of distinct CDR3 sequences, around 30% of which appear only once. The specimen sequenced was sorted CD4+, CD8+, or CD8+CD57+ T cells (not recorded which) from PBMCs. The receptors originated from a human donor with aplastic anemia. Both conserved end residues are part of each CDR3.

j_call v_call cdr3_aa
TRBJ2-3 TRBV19 CASGRGTSGTDTQYF
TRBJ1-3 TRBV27 CASSSGTGYGNTIYF
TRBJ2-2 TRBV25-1 CASSYSGHANTGELFF
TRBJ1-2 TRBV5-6 CASGEGFYGYTF
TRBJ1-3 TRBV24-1 CATSAGTASGNTIYF
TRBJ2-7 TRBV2 CASSGQRGYEQYF
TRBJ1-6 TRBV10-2 CASSSGQNSPLHF
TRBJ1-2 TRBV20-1 CSANILTGTYGYTF
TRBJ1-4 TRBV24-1 CATSDLERNNEKLFF
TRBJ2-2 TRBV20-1 CSARAGTANTGELFF
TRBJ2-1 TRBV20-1 CSATRTSGDIRANEQFF
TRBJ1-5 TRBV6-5 CASSSGFSNQPQHF
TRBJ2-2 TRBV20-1 CSAPEAAMNTGELFF